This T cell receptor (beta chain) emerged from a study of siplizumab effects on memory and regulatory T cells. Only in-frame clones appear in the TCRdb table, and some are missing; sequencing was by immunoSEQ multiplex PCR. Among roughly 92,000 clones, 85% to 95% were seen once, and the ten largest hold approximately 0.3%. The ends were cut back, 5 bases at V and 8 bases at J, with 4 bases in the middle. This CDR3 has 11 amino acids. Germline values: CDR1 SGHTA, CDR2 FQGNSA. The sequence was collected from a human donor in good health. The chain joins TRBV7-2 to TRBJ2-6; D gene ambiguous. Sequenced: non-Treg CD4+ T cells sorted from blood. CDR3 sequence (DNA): TGTGCCAGCAGCCCCACCAACGTCCTGACTTTC. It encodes CASSPTNVLTF.